The sequence of this TCR beta chain was determined in a study of molecular identifiers for immune sequencing clone quantification. This clonotype has at least ten counts. The antigen is unknown. Generation of bulk TCR libraries relied on previously described methods and listed TCR primers. TCRdb reanalysed the PCR reads using MiXCR and keeps one entry per CDR3 protein. This repertoire shows around 470,000 distinct CDR3 sequences, 20% to 25% found once; its top ten account for about 0.84%. Germline loops: CDR1 MNHNY, CDR2 SVGAGI (reference sequence). Deletions cut 8 bases from V and 0 bases from J, with 16 bases between. The CDR3 has 15 residues. Study outcomes and limitations: Over 97% of effector molecules, but under 1% in naive cells, were held by clones with more than 20 RNA copies.

This TCR derives from a human donor in good health. Some libraries in this study had Jurkat cell RNA spiked in. The gene calls are TRBV6-6 and TRBJ1-2; a possible D gene is TRBD1 (5 bases). The sample was naive CD8+ T cells from blood, with Jurkat cell RNA spiked in. As to subset: FACS-sorted CD8+CD4-CCR7+CD45RA+ naive T cells. The DNA for the CDR3 is TGTGCCAGCGGAACCGGGGCAGAGCCTAACTATGGCTACACCTTC. Residues: CASGTGAEPNYGYTF.